Reported below is one TCR beta chain. The antigen remains undetermined. This sample was taken from a study of HIV-infected patients and healthy controls. The study's findings and limits: Compared with controls, mean Gini indices were significantly raised in HIV-infected repertoires, possibly indicating oligoclonality. Eight alpha and eight beta V genes differed significantly in mean usage between HIV-infected patients and controls. In healthy controls, MAIT alpha CDR3s were common; in HIV+ repertoires, severely depleted.

The repertoire came from unfractionated whole blood and reflected all unsorted peripheral T cells. cDNA was made from approximately 500 ng RNA using alpha and beta constant primers. Using multiplexing indices, alpha and beta chain libraries were generated apart by chain-specific third strand synthesis. TCRdb reanalysed the 5' RACE reads using MiXCR and keeps one entry per CDR3 protein. The repertoire holds 7,000 to 9,000 distinct CDR3 sequences, about a tenth seen once, with 15% to 20% in the top ten. This CDR3 comprises 14 residues. Trimming stripped 4 bases from V and 1 base from J, with 7 bases between. Germline V gene lookup returns CDR1 SGHAT and CDR2 FQNNGV.

This specimen was blood, taken before antiretroviral therapy. The genes are TRBV11-2 and TRBJ2-2; the D gene is possibly TRBD2 (6 bases). The clonotype originates from an adult with HIV infection. The chain's CDR3 is CASSSGRNTGELFF. In DNA form, the CDR3 reads TGTGCCAGCAGCTCCGGGAGGAACACCGGGGAGCTGTTTTTT.